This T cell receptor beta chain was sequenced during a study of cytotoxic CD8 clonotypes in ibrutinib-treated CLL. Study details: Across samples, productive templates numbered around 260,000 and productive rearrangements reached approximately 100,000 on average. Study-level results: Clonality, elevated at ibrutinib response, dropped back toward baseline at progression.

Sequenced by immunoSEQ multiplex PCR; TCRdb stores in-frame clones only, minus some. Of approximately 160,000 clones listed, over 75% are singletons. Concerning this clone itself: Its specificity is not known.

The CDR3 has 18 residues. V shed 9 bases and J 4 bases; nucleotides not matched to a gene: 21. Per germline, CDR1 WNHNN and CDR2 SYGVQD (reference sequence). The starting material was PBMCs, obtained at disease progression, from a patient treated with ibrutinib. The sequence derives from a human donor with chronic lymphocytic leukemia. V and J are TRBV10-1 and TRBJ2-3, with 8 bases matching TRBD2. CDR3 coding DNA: TGCGCCAGTAATTGCCGACAAGGCGGGAGGTTTCACCCAGATACGCAGTATTTT. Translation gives CASNCRQGGRFHPDTQYF.